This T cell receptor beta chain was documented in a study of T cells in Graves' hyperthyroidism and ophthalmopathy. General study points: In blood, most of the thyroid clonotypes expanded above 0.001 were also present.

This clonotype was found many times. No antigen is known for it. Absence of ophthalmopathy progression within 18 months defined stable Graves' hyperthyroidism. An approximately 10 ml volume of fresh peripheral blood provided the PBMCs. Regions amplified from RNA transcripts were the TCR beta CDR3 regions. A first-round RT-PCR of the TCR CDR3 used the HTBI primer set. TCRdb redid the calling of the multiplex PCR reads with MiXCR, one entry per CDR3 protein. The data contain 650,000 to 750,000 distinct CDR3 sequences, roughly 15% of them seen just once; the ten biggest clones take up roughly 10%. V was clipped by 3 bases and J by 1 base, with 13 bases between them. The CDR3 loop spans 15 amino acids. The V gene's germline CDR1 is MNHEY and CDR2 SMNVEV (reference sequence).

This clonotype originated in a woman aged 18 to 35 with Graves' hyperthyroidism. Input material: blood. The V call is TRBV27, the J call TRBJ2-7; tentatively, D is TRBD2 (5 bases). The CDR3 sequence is CASSFEGQRSYEQYF. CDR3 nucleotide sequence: TGTGCCAGCAGTTTTGAGGGTCAGCGGTCCTACGAGCAGTACTTC.